The clone carrying this TCR beta chain was seen a handful of times. Antigen: not known. The entry originates in a study of T cells in Graves' hyperthyroidism and ophthalmopathy. Each ophthalmopathy patient scored at least 3 on the Clinical Activity Score and at least 4 on NOSPECS grade, with duration under 3 months. Exclusion of a patient resulted from uncontrolled infection, other autoimmune disease, pregnancy or lactation. Broader study findings: A model of 13 V-J features distinguished ophthalmopathy from stable hyperthyroidism. Most thyroid clonotypes expanded above 0.001 were also detected in blood.

The source material, RNA transcripts, was used to amplify TCR beta CDR3 regions. The study used the HTBI primer set for a first-round RT-PCR of the TCR CDR3. Via MiXCR, TCRdb re-called the multiplex PCR reads, giving one row per CDR3 protein. Here the sample spans approximately 330,000 distinct CDR3 sequences, approximately 15% being singletons. Per the germline V gene, CDR1 is MNHNS and CDR2 is SASEGT. This CDR3 has 15 amino acids. The V end was cut by 5 bases, the J end by 5 bases, with 17 bases between. The V and J genes are TRBV6-1 and TRBJ2-3; the D gene is possibly TRBD1 (7 bases). The receptor comes from a woman aged 40 to 50 with Graves' ophthalmopathy. Sequencing input: blood. The CDR3 DNA follows: TGTGCCAGCAGTTACCGGACAGGAGGGCAAGATACGCAGTATTTT. It is translated as CASSYRTGGQDTQYF.